Listed below are T cell receptor beta chains from one sample, sequenced in a study of CD8+CD57+ T cells in acquired aplastic anemia. TCRdb independently ran MiXCR on the reads; one entry per CDR3 protein. Seen here are roughly 250,000 distinct CDR3 sequences, approximately 82% observed once, and the top ten hold 42%. Input material: sorted CD4+, CD8+, or CD8+CD57+ T cells (not recorded which) from PBMCs. The receptors derive from a human donor with aplastic anemia. The CDR3 runs from the conserved cysteine through the conserved F or W. The order of the fields is D gene, J gene, CDR3 length, clone size, V gene, CDR3 DNA, CDR3 protein. D genes are given only for firm matches. The size field is filled for only some rows; it gives once, few, many or a size class.

TRBD2 | TRBJ2-3 | 17 | NA | TRBV7-2 | TGTGCCAGCAGCTTAGCGATAGCGGGGTCTGGCACAGATACGCAGTATTTT | CASSLAIAGSGTDTQYF
TRBD2 | TRBJ2-3 | 16 | NA | TRBV19 | TGTGCCAGTAGTATATTACGCGGGGGAGGCACAGATACGCAGTATTTT | CASSILRGGGTDTQYF
NA | TRBJ1-6 | 14 | NA | TRBV2 | TGTGCCAGCAGCGAACAGGGTCATAATTCGCAGCTCCACTTT | CASSEQGHNSQLHF
TRBD1 | TRBJ1-2 | 13 | NA | TRBV19 | TGTGCCAGTAGTGGACAGGGAGGCTATGGCTACACCTTC | CASSGQGGYGYTF
NA | TRBJ2-3 | 13 | few | TRBV7-7 | TGTGCTAGCAGCTTAGCGCCGAGGAATGAGCAGTTTTTC | CASSLAPRNEQFF
NA | TRBJ2-5 | 14 | NA | TRBV7-7 | TGTGCCAGCAGCATAGGGGGAGGGCAAGATCAGCACTTCTTC | CASSIGGGQDQHFF
NA | TRBJ1-1 | 14 | NA | TRBV6-6 | TGTGCCAGCAGGGACAGCAACCGGAACACTGAAGCTTTCTTT | CASRDSNRNTEAFF
NA | TRBJ2-2 | 12 | NA | TRBV5-4 | TGTGCCAGCAGCCAAGACGAGGGGGAGCTGTTTTTT | CASSQDEGELFF
NA | TRBJ1-2 | 13 | NA | TRBV29-1 | TGCAGCGTCGGAGGCGGGCGGAACTATGGCTACACCTTC | CSVGGGRNYGYTF
NA | TRBJ2-5 | 14 | many | TRBV7-8 | TGTGCCAGCAGCAGAGCGAGCGAGCAAGAGACCCAGTACTTC | CASSRASEQETQYF
NA | TRBJ1-2 | 12 | NA | TRBV7-9 | TGTGCCAGCAGCACAAGACAGGCTGGCTACACCTTC | CASSTRQAGYTF
TRBD2 | TRBJ2-5 | 16 | NA | TRBV7-9 | TGTGCCAGCAGCTTTCGAGGAAGCGGGGGGGGCGAGACGCAGTACTTC | CASSFRGSGGGETQYF